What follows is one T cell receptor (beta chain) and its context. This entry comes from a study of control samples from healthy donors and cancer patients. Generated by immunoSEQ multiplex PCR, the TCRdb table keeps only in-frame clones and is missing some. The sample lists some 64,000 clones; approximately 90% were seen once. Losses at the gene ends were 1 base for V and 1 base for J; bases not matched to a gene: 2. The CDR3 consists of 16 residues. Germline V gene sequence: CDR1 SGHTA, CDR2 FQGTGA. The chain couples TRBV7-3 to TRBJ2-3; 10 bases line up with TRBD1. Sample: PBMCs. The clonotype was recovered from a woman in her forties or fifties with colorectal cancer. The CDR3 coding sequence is TGTGCCAGCAGCTTAAGAGGGACAGGGGGCACAGATACGCAGTATTTT. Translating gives CASSLRGTGGTDTQYF.